One and the same sample provided the 6 T cell receptor beta chains below, sequenced in a study of blood T cell repertoires in COVID-19. The data were produced by immunoSEQ multiplex PCR, yet TCRdb's version contains in-frame clones alone and is incomplete. The table lists some 230,000 clones, 80% to 90% of them singletons. The specimen sequenced was PBMCs or T cells enriched from blood (not recorded which). The receptor source for this set is a woman between 18 and 29 years old in a cohort exposed to, infected with or recovered from COVID-19 (not recorded which).

The gene calls are TRBV5-1 and TRBJ1-1, with a tentative D call TRBD1 (6 bases). Trimming removed 0 bases from V and 5 bases from J, with 14 bases in between. The CDR3 runs to 15 residues. Germline CDR1 is SGHRS and CDR2 is YFSETQ. CDR3 protein: CASSLEAGAPTEAFF. As DNA, the CDR3 is TGCGCCAGCAGCTTGGAGGCAGGGGCCCCAACTGAAGCTTTCTTT.

This clone is a singleton in its sample. This chain uses TRBV19 with TRBJ1-1, with 9 bases aligning to TRBD1. The germline V gene encodes CDR1 LNHDA and CDR2 SQIVND (reference sequence). Germline trimming cut 6 bases from V and 3 bases from J; bases unmatched to any gene: 8. The length of the CDR3 is 15 residues. The CDR3 region has the DNA TGTGCCAGTAGGTTACAGGGGGCCCCGGACACTGAAGCTTTCTTT. It translates to CASRLQGAPDTEAFF. Variable domain in full (rest from reference TRBV19 and TRBJ1-1): DGGITQSPKYLFRKEGQNVTLSCEQNLNHDAMYWYRQDPGQGLRLIYYSQIVNDFQKGDIAEGYSVSREKKESFPLTVTSAQKNPTAFYLCASRLQGAPDTEAFFGQGTRLTVV.

This clone has only a few counts. The rearrangement uses TRBV5-1 and TRBJ1-2, with D unresolved. Trimming took 0 bases from V and 8 from J, leaving 17 bases between them. Germline V gene sequence: CDR1 SGHRS, CDR2 YFSETQ. This CDR3 region has 15 residues. This CDR3 is CASSLEGRKGSGYTF. The DNA of the CDR3 is TGCGCCAGCAGCTTGGAAGGGAGGAAAGGCAGCGGCTACACCTTC. Complete variable domain (other parts from reference TRBV5-1 and TRBJ1-2): KAGVTQTPRYLIKTRGQQVTLSCSPISGHRSVSWYQQTPGQGLQFLFEYFSETQRNKGNFPGRFSGRQFSNSRSEMNVSTLELGDSALYLCASSLEGRKGSGYTFGSGTRLTVV.

The rearrangement uses TRBV7-3 and TRBJ2-3, with TRBD2 identical over 10 bases. Germline values: CDR1 SGHTA, CDR2 FQGTGA. J gave up 2 bases and V 2 bases, and 16 bases lay outside the gene matches. CDR3 length equals 20 residues. This chain's CDR3 is CASSLSASGSYRGDTDTQYF. The CDR3 region has the DNA TGTGCCAGCAGCTTATCCGCTAGCGGGAGCTACAGAGGGGACACAGATACGCAGTATTTT.

CDR3 nucleotides: TGTGCCAGCAGCCTTACAGGGGTTGACTATAATTCACCCCTCCACTTT. Translating gives CASSLTGVDYNSPLHF. This chain joins TRBV11-1 and TRBJ1-6; 7 bases map to TRBD1. The CDR3 covers 16 residues. The ends lost 5 bases at V and 3 bases at J; junction bases unmatched: 7. Germline V CDR1 and CDR2: SGHAT, FQDESV (reference sequence).

This clone appeared a single time. V and J are TRBV29-1 and TRBJ1-4; D gene unclear. Per the germline V gene, CDR1 is SQVTM and CDR2 is ANQGSEA. Trimming took 6 bases from V and 7 from J, leaving 15 bases between them. The CDR3 consists of 13 residues. DNA of the CDR3: TGCAGCGTACGGCAGGTTATAGGTGAAAAACTGTTTTTT. Its protein product is CSVRQVIGEKLFF.